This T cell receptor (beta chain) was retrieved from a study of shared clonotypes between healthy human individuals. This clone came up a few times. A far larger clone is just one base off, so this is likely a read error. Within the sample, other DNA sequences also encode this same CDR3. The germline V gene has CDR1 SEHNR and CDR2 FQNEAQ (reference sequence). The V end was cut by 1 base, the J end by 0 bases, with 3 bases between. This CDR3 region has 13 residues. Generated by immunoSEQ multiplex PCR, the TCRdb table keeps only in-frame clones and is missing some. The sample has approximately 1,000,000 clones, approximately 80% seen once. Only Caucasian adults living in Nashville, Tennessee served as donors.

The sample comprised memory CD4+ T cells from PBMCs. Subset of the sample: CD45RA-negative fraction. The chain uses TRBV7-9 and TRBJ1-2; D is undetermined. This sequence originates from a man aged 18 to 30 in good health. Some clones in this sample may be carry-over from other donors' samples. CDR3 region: CASSLDTNYGYTF. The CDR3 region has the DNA TGTGCCAGCAGCTTAGACACTAACTATGGCTACACCTTC.